One sample yielded the 5 T cell receptor beta chains listed below, sequenced in a study of OX40 agonist ivuxolimab in advanced cancers. The repertoire was sequenced with immunoSEQ multiplex PCR; TCRdb's copy has only in-frame clones and lacks some. The sample yields tens of thousands of clones, roughly 90% seen once. The sequenced sample was CD4+ or CD8+ T cells sorted from blood, obtained in a trial of the OX40 agonist ivuxolimab. These receptor sequences come from an adult with an advanced solid tumor such as melanoma, head and neck, liver or kidney cancer.

This clone was counted between two and nine times. This sequence joins TRBV5-1 and TRBJ2-7, with 7 nucleotides matching TRBD1. V lost 2 bases, J lost 5 bases, and 4 bases stayed unmatched. CDR3 length equals 13 residues. Germline V gene data show CDR1 as SGHRS and CDR2 as YFSETQ. CDR3 residues: CASSFDRDNEQYF. In nucleotides, the CDR3 is TGCGCCAGCAGCTTCGACAGGGATAACGAGCAGTACTTC.

Remarks on this clone: A much larger clone is a single base away; this may be a read error. The chain links TRBV5-1 to TRBJ1-2; D possibly corresponds to TRBD1 (5 bases). Per the germline V gene, CDR1 is SGHRS and CDR2 is YFSETQ. There are 13 residues in the CDR3. V gave up 0 bases and J gave up 2 bases, with 5 bases separating them. In nucleotides, the CDR3 is TGCGCCAGCAGCTTGGCAGGGAACTATGGCTACACCTTC. Translating gives CASSLAGNYGYTF.

The V call is TRBV7-9, the J call TRBJ2-4, with D perhaps given as TRBD1 or TRBD2 (6 bases each). The CDR3 spans 17 residues. Germline V lookup: CDR1 SEHNR, CDR2 FQNEAQ (reference sequence). Trimming stripped 0 bases from V and 0 bases from J, with 12 bases between. CDR3 region: CASSLAGGGVAKNIQYF. Written as DNA, the CDR3 is TGTGCCAGCAGCTTAGCGGGGGGCGGTGTAGCCAAAAACATTCAGTACTTC.

The chain combines TRBV7-8 with TRBJ1-3; D not certain. Germline V CDR1 and CDR2: SGHVS, FQNEAQ. The CDR3 is 14 amino acids. Trimming removed 4 bases at V and 0 bases at J, with 7 bases between. The CDR3 DNA follows: TGTGCCAGCAGCTCCCGGGACTCTGGAAACACCATATATTTT. It codes for CASSSRDSGNTIYF. The complete variable domain, with remaining parts taken from reference TRBV7-8 and TRBJ1-3, reads GAGVSQSPRYKVAKRGQDVALRCDPISGHVSLFWYQQALGQGPEFLTYFQNEAQLDKSGLPSDRFFAERPEGSVSTLKIQRTQQEDSAVYLCASSSRDSGNTIYFGEGSWLTVV.

The chain has TRBV4-1 and TRBJ2-3, with 16 bases that match TRBD2. The CDR3 runs to 17 residues. V shed 1 base, J shed 4 bases, and the junction held 2 bases outside the gene matches. The V gene's germline CDR1 is MGHRA and CDR2 YSYEKL. Here the CDR3 reads CASSQVGTSGRADTQYF. The CDR3, as DNA: TGCGCCAGCAGCCAAGTCGGGACTAGCGGGAGGGCAGATACGCAGTATTTT.